These 30 T cell receptor beta chains were all obtained from the same sample, sequenced in a study of blood T cell repertoires in COVID-19. Profiled with immunoSEQ multiplex PCR; TCRdb holds only in-frame clones, not every one. Found here are roughly 100,000 clones, 81% of them singletons; the top ten hold 8.5% to 9.5%. Sequenced: peripheral blood. Receptor source: a woman in her 70s with acute or convalescent COVID-19.

This clone has just one count. The V and J genes are TRBV6-5 and TRBJ2-2, with D possibly TRBD2 on 5 matching bases. The ends were cut back, 6 bases at V and 7 bases at J, with 9 bases in the middle. The CDR3 contains 12 residues. The germline gives CDR1 MNHEY, CDR2 SVGAGI. The CDR3 loop reads CASSHRGGELFF. The CDR3 DNA reads TGTGCCAGCAGCCACCGGGGCGGGGAGCTGTTTTTT.

The rearrangement joins TRBV7-9 to TRBJ2-5; weak D call: TRBD1 (6 bases). This CDR3 contains 17 residues. Germline V gene sequence: CDR1 SEHNR, CDR2 FQNEAQ (reference sequence). V lost 2 bases and J 2 bases, leaving 18 bases between the germline ends. CDR3 nucleotides: TGTGCCAGCAGCTTATGGGGCTCGAGTGGACAGCAAGAGACCCAGTACTTC. This gives the protein CASSLWGSSGQQETQYF.

V usage is TRBV4-3 and J usage is TRBJ1-4; D call uncertain. Per germline, CDR1 LGHNA and CDR2 YSLEER. This CDR3 comprises 16 residues. Trimming stripped 2 bases from V and 0 bases from J, with 10 bases between. The CDR3 protein is CASSQKDGATNEKLFF. The CDR3 DNA reads as TGCGCCAGCAGCCAAAAAGACGGAGCAACTAATGAAAAACTGTTTTTT.

The rearrangement links TRBV7-9 to TRBJ1-1, with D perhaps TRBD1 (6 bases). Germline CDR1 and CDR2: SEHNR and FQNEAQ (reference sequence). Trimming took off 4 bases at V and 0 bases at J, with 12 bases between the two ends. The length of the CDR3 is 15 residues. The CDR3 region is CASSSSGHLNTEAFF. The CDR3 DNA follows: TGTGCCAGCAGCTCCTCGGGACACCTGAACACTGAAGCTTTCTTT.

This chain uses TRBV30 with TRBJ2-4, with TRBD1 matching over 8 bases. Trimming took 3 bases from V and 6 from J; bases not matched to a gene: 13. This CDR3 is built from 16 residues. From germline, CDR1 is GTSNPN and CDR2 SVGIG (reference sequence). The CDR3 here is CAWSPGQGAWGNIQYF. The CDR3 nucleotides are TGTGCCTGGAGCCCAGGACAGGGAGCTTGGGGAAACATTCAGTACTTC.

V is TRBV7-2 and J is TRBJ2-7; TRBD1 matches 7 bases. Germline V gives CDR1 SGHTA, CDR2 FQGNSA. The CDR3 is made up of 14 amino acids. Trimming at V came to 4 bases and at J to 5 bases, leaving 8 bases not matched to a gene. This chain's CDR3 is CASSSLRQGNEQYF. The CDR3 region has the DNA TGTGCCAGCAGCTCTCTCAGACAGGGAAACGAGCAGTACTTC.

The chain is built from TRBV6-5 and TRBJ1-2; TRBD1 matches at 9 bases. The CDR3 loop spans 15 amino acids. The junction had 3 bases not matched to a gene; V was cut back by 0 bases and J by 4 bases. Germline CDR1 MNHEY, CDR2 SVGAGI. The CDR3 sequence is CASSYSGTGTYGYTF. The CDR3 nucleotides read TGTGCCAGCAGTTACTCGGGGACAGGGACCTATGGCTACACCTTC.

The chain couples TRBV2 to TRBJ1-1; TRBD1 might be the D (6 bases). The V and J ends lost 6 bases and 0 bases respectively, with 14 bases between them. This CDR3 region has 15 residues. The germline V gene encodes CDR1 SNHLY and CDR2 FYNNEI. CDR3 nucleotide sequence: TGTGCCAGCAGCGCCGCGACAGGAGTGAACACTGAAGCTTTCTTT. Protein sequence: CASSAATGVNTEAFF.

As DNA, the CDR3 is TGCGCCAGCAGGGGGGCGCGATCCAGCAACGATGAGCAGTTCTTC. It translates to CASRGARSSNDEQFF. V usage is TRBV5-1 and J usage is TRBJ2-1; D may be TRBD1 (6 bases). This CDR3 comprises 15 residues. Trimming cost V 5 bases and J 8 bases, with 20 bases left between them. Germline assignment: CDR1 SGHRS and CDR2 YFSETQ.

The chain recombines TRBV19 with TRBJ2-1; TRBD1 agrees at 9 bases. Germline assignment: CDR1 LNHDA and CDR2 SQIVND (reference sequence). V trimming: 9 bases; J trimming: 7 bases; junction bases outside the gene matches: 10. The CDR3 totals 14 residues. The CDR3 bases are TGTGCCAGCCGCGGGACAGGGCGCCTGAATGAGCAGTTCTTC. Protein: CASRGTGRLNEQFF. Using reference TRBV19 and TRBJ2-1 for the parts outside the CDR3, the full variable domain is DGGITQSPKYLFRKEGQNVTLSCEQNLNHDAMYWYRQDPGQGLRLIYYSQIVNDFQKGDIAEGYSVSREKKESFPLTVTSAQKNPTAFYLCASRGTGRLNEQFFGPGTRLTVL.

This chain connects TRBV5-1 to TRBJ1-2; 9 positions match TRBD1. The germline gives CDR1 SGHRS, CDR2 YFSETQ. CDR3 length: 14 amino acids. V shed 2 bases and J 4 bases; nucleotides not matched to a gene: 3. CDR3 bases: TGCGCCAGCAGCTTTGGGACAGGGATCTATGGCTACACCTTC. It encodes CASSFGTGIYGYTF.

The rearrangement links TRBV30 to TRBJ2-1; no definite D call. The V and J ends lost 3 bases and 4 bases respectively, with 13 bases between them. This CDR3 spans 14 amino acids. The germline gives CDR1 GTSNPN, CDR2 SVGIG (reference sequence). The CDR3 nucleotides are TGTGCCTGGAGACGCTCCACAGATTACAATGAGCAGTTCTTC. This codes for CAWRRSTDYNEQFF.

The chain links TRBV28 to TRBJ2-1; TRBD2 matches at 13 bases. This CDR3 contains 19 residues. Germline CDR1 and CDR2: MDHEN and SYDVKM. The J segment lost 0 bases and the V segment lost 5 bases, leaving 10 bases of the junction unmatched. In DNA, the CDR3 is TGTGCCAGCAGTCCCTCCGGGACTAGCGGGACGAGCTCCTACAATGAGCAGTTCTTC. Its translation: CASSPSGTSGTSSYNEQFF.

The chain couples TRBV2 to TRBJ2-1; D is possibly TRBD1 (5 bases). CDR3 length: 12 residues. Germline lookup yields CDR1 SNHLY and CDR2 FYNNEI. V dropped 4 bases and J dropped 8 bases, with 9 bases sitting between them. The CDR3 DNA sequence: TGTGCCAGCAGTGTCGGCAGGGATGAGCAGTTCTTC. Its protein product is CASSVGRDEQFF.

The rearrangement links TRBV6-6 to TRBJ2-7; TRBD1 matches at 9 bases. The CDR3 contains 15 residues. Germline CDR1 reads MNHNY; CDR2 reads SVGAGI (reference sequence). V lost 2 bases, J lost 5 bases, and 7 bases stayed unmatched. CDR3 nucleotide sequence: TGTGCCAGCAGTTACGGTGGACAGGGGTGGGACGAGCAGTACTTC. Translating it yields CASSYGGQGWDEQYF.

Only one count was recorded for this clone. The chain recombines TRBV3-1 (or the pseudogene TRBV3-2) with TRBJ1-1; D unclear. Trimming cost V 2 bases and J 5 bases, with 12 bases left between them. The V gene's germline CDR1 is LGHDT and CDR2 YNNKEL (reference sequence). The CDR3 length is 14 residues. This chain's CDR3 is CASSQWSSDTEAFF. The CDR3 DNA sequence: TGTGCCAGCAGCCAATGGTCCAGTGATACTGAAGCTTTCTTT.

The chain couples TRBV10-2 to TRBJ2-1, with 14 bases identical to TRBD2. This CDR3 has 16 amino acids. The germline CDR1 and CDR2 sequences are WSHSY and SAAADI. J was trimmed by 7 bases and V by 1 base; bases with no gene match: 3. CDR3 amino acids: CASSEFRLAGGNEQFF. CDR3 nucleotides: TGCGCCAGCAGTGAGTTTCGACTAGCGGGGGGGAATGAGCAGTTCTTC.

The chain has TRBV25-1 and TRBJ1-2, with TRBD1 identical over 12 bases. V was clipped by 3 bases and J by 5 bases; unmatched bases: 10. The CDR3 is 17 amino acids. Germline CDR1 MGHDK, CDR2 SYGVNS. Here the CDR3 reads CASSDGGTGGPSYGYTF. The CDR3 nucleotides read TGTGCCAGCAGTGATGGGGGGACAGGGGGCCCATCTTATGGCTACACCTTC.

The chain links TRBV6-6 to TRBJ2-5; weak D call: TRBD2 (6 bases). Germline CDR1 MNHNY, CDR2 SVGAGI (reference sequence). Trimming cost V 2 bases and J 9 bases, with 16 bases left between them. The CDR3 consists of 14 residues. The CDR3 loop reads CASSYGTYYAAQYF. CDR3 DNA: TGTGCCAGCAGTTACGGGACTTACTATGCGGCCCAGTACTTC.

The chain carries TRBV14 and TRBJ2-2; 8 nucleotides match TRBD2. Trimming cost V 1 base and J 3 bases; bases outside gene matches: 4. This CDR3 contains 16 residues. Germline CDR1 and CDR2: SGHDN and FVKESK. The CDR3, as DNA: TGTGCCAGCAGCCAAGGAACGGGAGGGTACACCGGGGAGCTGTTTTTT. Translation: CASSQGTGGYTGELFF.

The chain couples TRBV9 to TRBJ2-5; no definite D call. Germline CDR1 reads SGDLS; CDR2 reads YYNGEE. The CDR3 covers 17 residues. Between the trimmed V and J ends, which lost 5 bases and 3 bases, there was a span of 23 bases. In DNA, the CDR3 is TGTGCCAGCAGTGGGCCTATTGCCGCTGACCCCAAAGAGACCCAGTACTTC. It is translated as CASSGPIAADPKETQYF.

V usage is TRBV28 and J usage is TRBJ1-3, with D hard to call. V lost 2 bases and J lost 8, with 10 bases in between. The CDR3 loop spans 13 amino acids. Germline CDR1 reads MDHEN; CDR2 reads SYDVKM. This CDR3 is CASSLSWAYTIYF. The CDR3 DNA follows: TGTGCCAGCAGTTTAAGTTGGGCCTACACCATATATTTT.

This chain links TRBV7-2 with TRBJ1-1, with 7 bases lining up with TRBD1. The CDR3 is 14 residues long. J gave up 3 bases and V 2 bases, and 3 bases lay outside the gene matches. The germline CDR1 and CDR2 sequences are SGHTA and FQGNSA. CDR3 DNA: TGTGCCAGCAGCTTAAACAGGGGACACACTGAAGCTTTCTTT. Its protein product is CASSLNRGHTEAFF.

The genes are TRBV6-6 and TRBJ1-1; D gene uncertain. CDR3 length: 14 amino acids. Looked up from germline, CDR1 is MNHNY and CDR2 is SVGAGI (reference sequence). V gave up 5 bases and J gave up 0 bases, with 10 bases separating them. This CDR3 reads CASSLSHLNTEAFF. CDR3 bases: TGTGCCAGCAGTCTCTCACACCTGAACACTGAAGCTTTCTTT.

The chain recombines TRBV5-1 with TRBJ1-2, with D maybe TRBD1 (6 bases). Trimming stripped 4 bases from V and 2 bases from J, with 9 bases between. The CDR3 is 13 residues long. Per the germline V gene, CDR1 is SGHRS and CDR2 is YFSETQ. Here the CDR3 DNA reads TGCGCCAGCAGCACAACAGGGAACTATGGCTACACCTTC. Translation gives CASSTTGNYGYTF. Full variable domain (rest looked up from reference TRBV5-1 and TRBJ1-2): KAGVTQTPRYLIKTRGQQVTLSCSPISGHRSVSWYQQTPGQGLQFLFEYFSETQRNKGNFPGRFSGRQFSNSRSEMNVSTLELGDSALYLCASSTTGNYGYTFGSGTRLTVV.

This sequence joins TRBV19 and TRBJ1-5; TRBD1 aligns across 8 bases. V gave up 7 bases and J gave up 5 bases; unmatched junction bases: 10. CDR1 is LNHDA, CDR2 SQIVND, per germline (reference sequence). The CDR3 runs to 15 residues. The CDR3 here is CASNTGQDRDQPQHF. CDR3 nucleotide sequence: TGTGCCAGTAACACGGGACAGGACCGTGATCAGCCCCAGCATTTT.

This clone was detected a few times. The rearrangement joins TRBV7-8 to TRBJ1-2; tentative D call: TRBD1 (5 bases). V was pared by 1 base and J by 2 bases, with 8 bases between. This CDR3 has 14 amino acids. In germline, CDR1 is SGHVS, CDR2 FQNEAQ. CDR3 DNA sequence: TGTGCCAGCAGCTTAGATGGGGGGAACTATGGCTACACCTTC. Its translation is CASSLDGGNYGYTF.

This clone was detected only once. The chain has TRBV6-6 and TRBJ1-4; D is possibly TRBD1 (6 bases). This CDR3 has 16 amino acids. The germline gives CDR1 MNHNY, CDR2 SVGAGI (reference sequence). Trimming shortened V by 2 bases and J by 4 bases, and 14 bases separated the two germline ends. This chain's CDR3 is CASSYPSGEGNEKLFF. The DNA for the CDR3 is TGTGCCAGCAGTTACCCCTCAGGGGAGGGTAATGAAAAACTGTTTTTT.

The chain carries TRBV2 and TRBJ1-3; TRBD1 might be the D (5 bases). The germline V and J ends were trimmed by 1 base and 0 bases, with 7 bases remaining between them. The CDR3 is 15 residues long. CDR1 is SNHLY, CDR2 FYNNEI, per germline. The CDR3: CASSEGTISGNTIYF. The CDR3 region has the DNA TGTGCCAGCAGTGAAGGGACAATCTCTGGAAACACCATATATTTT. Full variable domain (remainder filled in from reference TRBV2 and TRBJ1-3): EPEVTQTPSHQVTQMGQEVILRCVPISNHLYFYWYRQILGQKVEFLVSFYNNEISEKSEIFDDQFSVERPDGSNFTLKIRSTKLEDSAMYFCASSEGTISGNTIYFGEGSWLTVV.

This chain joins TRBV19 and TRBJ2-5, with TRBD2 matching 14 bases. The J segment lost 5 bases and the V segment lost 4 bases, leaving 6 bases of the junction unmatched. CDR3 length: 16 residues. Germline-derived CDR1 and CDR2 are LNHDA and SQIVND (reference sequence). CDR3 amino acids: CASSTLTSGREETQYF. The CDR3 DNA reads TGTGCCAGTAGTACCTTGACTAGCGGGAGGGAGGAGACCCAGTACTTC. The whole variable domain, filled in from reference TRBV19 and TRBJ2-5, reads DGGITQSPKYLFRKEGQNVTLSCEQNLNHDAMYWYRQDPGQGLRLIYYSQIVNDFQKGDIAEGYSVSREKKESFPLTVTSAQKNPTAFYLCASSTLTSGREETQYFGPGTRLLVL.